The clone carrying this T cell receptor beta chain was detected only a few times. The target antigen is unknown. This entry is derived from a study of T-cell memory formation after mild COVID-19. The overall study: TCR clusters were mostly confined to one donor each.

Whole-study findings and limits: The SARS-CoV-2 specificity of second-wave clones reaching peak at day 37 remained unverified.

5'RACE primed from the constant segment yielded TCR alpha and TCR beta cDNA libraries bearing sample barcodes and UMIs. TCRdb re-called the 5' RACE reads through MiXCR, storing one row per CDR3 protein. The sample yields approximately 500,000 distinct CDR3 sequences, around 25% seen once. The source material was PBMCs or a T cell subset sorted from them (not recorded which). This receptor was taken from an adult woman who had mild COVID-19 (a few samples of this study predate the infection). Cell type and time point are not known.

The CDR3 bases are TGTGCCAGCAGCTGGACAGGATCCAATGAGCAGTTCTTC. Translated: CASSWTGSNEQFF. V is TRBV6-2 or TRBV6-3 and J is TRBJ2-1, with 7 bases that match TRBD1. The ends lost 6 bases at V and 6 bases at J; junction bases unmatched: 5. Germline V gene sequence: CDR1 MNHEY, CDR2 SVGEGT. The CDR3 loop spans 13 amino acids.